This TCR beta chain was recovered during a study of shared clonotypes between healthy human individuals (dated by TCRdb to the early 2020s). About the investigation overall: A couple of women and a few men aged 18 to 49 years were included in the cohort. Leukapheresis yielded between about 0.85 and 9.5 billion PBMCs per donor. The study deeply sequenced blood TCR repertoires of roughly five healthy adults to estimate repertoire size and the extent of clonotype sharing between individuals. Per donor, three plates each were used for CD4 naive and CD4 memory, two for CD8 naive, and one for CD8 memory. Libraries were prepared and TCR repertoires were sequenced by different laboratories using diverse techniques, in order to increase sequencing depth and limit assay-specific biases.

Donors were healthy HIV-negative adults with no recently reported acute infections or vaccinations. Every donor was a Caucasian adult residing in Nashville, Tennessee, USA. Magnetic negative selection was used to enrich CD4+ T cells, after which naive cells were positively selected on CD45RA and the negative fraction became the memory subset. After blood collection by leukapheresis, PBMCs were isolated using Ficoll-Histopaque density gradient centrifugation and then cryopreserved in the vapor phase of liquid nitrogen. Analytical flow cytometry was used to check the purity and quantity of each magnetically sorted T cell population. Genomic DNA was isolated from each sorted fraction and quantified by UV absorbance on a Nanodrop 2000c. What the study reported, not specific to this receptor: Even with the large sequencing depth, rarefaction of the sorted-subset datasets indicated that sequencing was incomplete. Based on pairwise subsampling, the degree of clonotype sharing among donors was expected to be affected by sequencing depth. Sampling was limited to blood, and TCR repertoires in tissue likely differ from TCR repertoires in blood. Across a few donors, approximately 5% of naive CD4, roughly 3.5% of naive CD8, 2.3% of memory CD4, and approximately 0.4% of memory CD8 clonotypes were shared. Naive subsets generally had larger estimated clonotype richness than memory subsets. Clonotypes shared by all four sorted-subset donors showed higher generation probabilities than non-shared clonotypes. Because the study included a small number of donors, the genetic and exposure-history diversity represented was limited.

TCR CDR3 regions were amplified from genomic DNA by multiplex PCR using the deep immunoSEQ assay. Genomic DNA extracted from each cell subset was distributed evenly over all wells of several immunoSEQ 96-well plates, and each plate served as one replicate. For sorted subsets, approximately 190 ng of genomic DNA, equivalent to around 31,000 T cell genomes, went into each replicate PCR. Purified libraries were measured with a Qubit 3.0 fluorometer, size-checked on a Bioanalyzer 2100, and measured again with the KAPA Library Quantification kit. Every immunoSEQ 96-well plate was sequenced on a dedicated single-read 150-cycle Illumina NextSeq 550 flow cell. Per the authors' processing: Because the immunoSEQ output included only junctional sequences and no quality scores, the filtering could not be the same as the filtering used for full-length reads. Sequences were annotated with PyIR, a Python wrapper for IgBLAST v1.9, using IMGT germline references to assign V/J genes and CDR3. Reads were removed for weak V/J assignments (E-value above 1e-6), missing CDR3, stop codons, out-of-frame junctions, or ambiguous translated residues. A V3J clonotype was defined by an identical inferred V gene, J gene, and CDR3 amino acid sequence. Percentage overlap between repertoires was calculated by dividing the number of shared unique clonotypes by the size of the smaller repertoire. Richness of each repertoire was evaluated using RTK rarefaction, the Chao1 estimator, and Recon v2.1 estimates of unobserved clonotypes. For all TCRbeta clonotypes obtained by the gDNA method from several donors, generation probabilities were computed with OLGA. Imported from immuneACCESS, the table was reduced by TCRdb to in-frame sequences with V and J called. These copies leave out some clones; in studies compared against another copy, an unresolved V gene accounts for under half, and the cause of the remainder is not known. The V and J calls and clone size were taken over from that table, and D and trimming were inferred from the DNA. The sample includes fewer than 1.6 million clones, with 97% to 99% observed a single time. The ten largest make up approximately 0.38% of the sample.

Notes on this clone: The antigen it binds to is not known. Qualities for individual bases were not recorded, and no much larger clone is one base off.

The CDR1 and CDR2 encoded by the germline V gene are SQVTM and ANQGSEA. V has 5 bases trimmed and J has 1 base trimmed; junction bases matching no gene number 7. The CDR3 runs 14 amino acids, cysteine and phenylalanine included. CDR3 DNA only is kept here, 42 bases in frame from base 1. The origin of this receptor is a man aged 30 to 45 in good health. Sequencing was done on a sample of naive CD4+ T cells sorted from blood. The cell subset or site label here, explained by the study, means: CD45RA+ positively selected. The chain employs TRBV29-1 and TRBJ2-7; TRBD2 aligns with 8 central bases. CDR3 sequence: CSVYQRGTSYEQYF. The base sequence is TGCAGCGTTTACCAGCGGGGGACTTCCTACGAGCAGTACTTC.